Listed here is a single TCR beta chain. Its target is not known. Documented time point: pre-sensitization, week 0. Treatment noted: therapeutic diphenylcyclopropenone sensitization with weekly scalp DPC. Researchers sampled blood before each patch test went on. The CDR3 spans 13 residues. CDR1 PRHDT and CDR2 FYEKMQ come from the germline V gene (reference sequence). Trimming left V 2 bases short and J 5 bases short, with 10 bases between. The sample comes from a study of human T cells and chemical hapten exposure. Individual cDNA molecules had unique molecular identifiers attached to them by the library. TCRdb re-derived calls from the RACE reads in MiXCR, one entry per CDR3 protein. The sample holds around 300,000 distinct CDR3 sequences, 4.5% to 5.5% seen once. Overall study results and limits: DPC sensitization left the count of TCRs above 1 in 1000 unchanged.

The sequences come from whole blood, collected in connection with sensitization to the hapten diphenylcyclopropenone (DPC). This chain links TRBV13 with TRBJ2-7; D remains unclear. The origin of this receptor is a woman under 30 with alopecia areata. Some clones in this sample may be carry-over from other donors' samples. The CDR3 is CASSLSPPDEQYF. The DNA of the CDR3 is TGTGCCAGCAGCTTATCCCCCCCCGACGAGCAGTACTTC.